One and the same sample provided the 30 T cell receptor beta chains below, sequenced in a study of cytomegalovirus exposure and HLA in healthy donors (dated by TCRdb to between 2016 and 2019). Libraries were made using the immunoSEQ multiplex PCR assay. The multiplex PCR relied on a mix of 60 forward primers for TCR Vbeta segments and 13 reverse primers for TCR Jbeta segments. Entries here come from immuneACCESS through TCRdb and include only in-frame sequences with V and J called. Some clones fail to appear in such tables; in the studies checked, an unresolved V gene covers under half of the shortfall, and the cause of the remainder is unknown. The sample table records over 95,000 clones; approximately 80% of these occur just once. The top ten clonotypes cover around 10% of the sample. Specimen: PBMCs. The receptor source for this set is a woman aged 35 to 49 in good health and CMV-seropositive.

The chain uses TRBV2 and TRBJ1-1, with no clear D. CDR3 length: 9 residues. The V gene's germline CDR1 is SNHLY and CDR2 FYNNEI. V shed 6 bases and J shed 7 bases, with 3 bases lying between them. The CDR3, as DNA: TGTGCCAGCAGGTATGAAGCTTTCTTT. It translates to CASRYEAFF. Full variable domain (rest looked up from reference TRBV2 and TRBJ1-1): EPEVTQTPSHQVTQMGQEVILRCVPISNHLYFYWYRQILGQKVEFLVSFYNNEISEKSEIFDDQFSVERPDGSNFTLKIRSTKLEDSAMYFCASRYEAFFGQGTRLTVV.

The chain couples TRBV2 to TRBJ1-2, with unresolved D. V lost 5 bases and J 3 bases, leaving 19 bases between the germline ends. The CDR3 has 16 residues. The V gene's germline CDR1 is SNHLY and CDR2 FYNNEI. As DNA, the CDR3 is TGTGCCAGCAGTATCTCCGGGAGGGAAGCTTACTATGGCTACACCTTC. This translates into CASSISGREAYYGYTF.

The rearrangement uses TRBV6-1 and TRBJ1-5; D gene uncertain. Trimming removed 6 bases from V and 7 bases from J, with 13 bases in between. Germline CDR1 MNHNS, CDR2 SASEGT. The CDR3 extends over 13 amino acids. The CDR3 is CASRALGGQPQHF. CDR3 DNA sequence: TGTGCCAGCAGAGCCCTGGGAGGACAGCCCCAGCATTTT.

This chain connects TRBV6-4 to TRBJ1-1; the match to TRBD1 covers 7 bases. Germline CDR1 is MRHNA and CDR2 is SNTAGT. The CDR3 loop spans 15 amino acids. Trimming at V came to 7 bases and at J to 0 bases, leaving 8 bases not matched to a gene. The CDR3 DNA is TGTGCCAGCACCCAGGAGGGGGCAATGAACACTGAAGCTTTCTTT. This sequence encodes CASTQEGAMNTEAFF.

V gene TRBV19 combines with J gene TRBJ2-1; 7 bases map to TRBD2. Germline assignment: CDR1 LNHDA and CDR2 SQIVND (reference sequence). V gave up 3 bases and J gave up 8 bases; unmatched junction bases: 7. CDR3 length: 14 amino acids. The CDR3 DNA reads as TGTGCCAGTAGTATTCGGCGGGGGTGGGATGAGCAGTTCTTC. Protein product: CASSIRRGWDEQFF.

CDR3: CASSIIVAGGGYGYTF. The CDR3 DNA sequence: TGTGCCAGTAGTATAATCGTGGCAGGGGGCGGATATGGCTACACCTTC. V usage is TRBV19 and J usage is TRBJ1-2, with TRBD1 matching over 8 bases. The CDR3 runs 16 residues. Trimming took 2 bases from V and 5 from J; bases not matched to a gene: 10. Germline loops: CDR1 LNHDA, CDR2 SQIVND (reference sequence).

This chain uses TRBV7-2 with TRBJ1-1; D is ambiguous. The CDR3 consists of 12 residues. The germline V gene has CDR1 SGHTA and CDR2 FQGNSA. The V gene lost 5 bases and the J gene lost 7 bases, with 11 bases spanning the gap. The CDR3, as DNA: TGTGCCAGCAGCCCACAGTGGAATGAAGCTTTCTTT. This encodes CASSPQWNEAFF.

The chain employs TRBV23-1 and TRBJ1-1; D remains ambiguous. TRBV23-1 is annotated as an ORF whose role is uncertain. The V end lost 0 bases, the J end lost 1 base, and 9 bases lay between the germline ends. The CDR3 extends over 15 amino acids. The CDR3 bases are TGCGCCAGCAGTCAATCTCGACAAAGGAACACTGAAGCTTTCTTT. This translates into CASSQSRQRNTEAFF.

The chain uses TRBV10-2 and TRBJ2-1; 7 bases fit TRBD2. Germline loops: CDR1 WSHSY, CDR2 SAAADI. With 8 bases clipped from V and 2 bases from J, the junction kept 15 bases outside the gene matches. This CDR3 is 17 amino acids long. The CDR3 spells CASGGLSIRGPYNEQFF. DNA of the CDR3: TGCGCCAGCGGGGGACTATCGATTCGGGGTCCCTACAATGAGCAGTTCTTC.

This clone was seen just once. As DNA, the CDR3 is TGTGCCAGCAGTCCTCGGGGACAAATGAAAAAACTGTTTTTT. Protein sequence: CASSPRGQMKKLFF. This rearrangement joins TRBV28 to TRBJ1-4; tentatively, D is TRBD1 (6 bases). V lost 5 bases, J lost 9 bases, and 16 bases lay in between. This CDR3 has 14 amino acids. Germline V gene lookup returns CDR1 MDHEN and CDR2 SYDVKM.

The chain uses TRBV5-1 and TRBJ1-2; no definite D call. The CDR3 consists of 17 residues. Germline V lookup: CDR1 SGHRS, CDR2 YFSETQ. Trimming removed 4 bases from V and 0 bases from J, with 19 bases in between. CDR3 nucleotide sequence: TGCGCCAGCAGCCCCTATGATCAAGGAGAATCTAACTATGGCTACACCTTC. Protein sequence: CASSPYDQGESNYGYTF.

The chain recombines TRBV5-4 with TRBJ1-6, with a tentative D call TRBD1 (6 bases). Trimming removed 3 bases from V and 7 bases from J, with 17 bases in between. Germline CDR1 is SGHNT and CDR2 is YYREEE (reference sequence). This CDR3 is built from 16 residues. Here the CDR3 reads CASSSDRLVGNSPLHF. CDR3 nucleotide sequence: TGTGCCAGCAGCTCCGACAGGCTAGTAGGAAATTCACCCCTCCACTTT.

This clone came up a few times. The J gene is TRBJ2-2, the V gene TRBV29-1; D not resolved. CDR1 is SQVTM and CDR2 is ANQGSEA in the germline V gene. CDR3 length: 11 residues. With 3 bases removed from V and 4 bases from J, the gap between germline ends came to 3 bases. CDR3 loop: CSVDSTGELFF. The DNA for the CDR3 is TGCAGCGTTGACAGCACCGGGGAGCTGTTTTTT.

The chain employs TRBV2 and TRBJ1-1, with D tentatively TRBD1 (6 bases). Germline V gene data show CDR1 as SNHLY and CDR2 as FYNNEI. This CDR3 has 14 amino acids. V dropped 9 bases and J dropped 0 bases, with 14 bases sitting between them. CDR3 bases: TGTGCCAGTTCTCCCCAGGGGATGAACACTGAAGCTTTCTTT. As protein: CASSPQGMNTEAFF.

This rearrangement joins TRBV19 to TRBJ2-2; the D gene is possibly TRBD2 (7 bases). Germline-derived CDR1 and CDR2 are LNHDA and SQIVND (reference sequence). The CDR3 has 18 residues. V lost 2 bases and J 0 bases, leaving 16 bases between the germline ends. CDR3 sequence reads: CASSIFGRGTTNTGELFF. The DNA for the CDR3 is TGTGCCAGTAGTATATTTGGGAGGGGGACTACGAACACCGGGGAGCTGTTTTTT.

The chain combines TRBV7-6 with TRBJ2-1; possible D gene TRBD1, 5 bases. The V end lost 1 base, the J end lost 1 base, and 8 bases lay between the germline ends. Germline CDR1 SGHVS, CDR2 FNYEAQ. The CDR3 totals 15 residues. As DNA, the CDR3 is TGTGCCAGCAGCTTAGGGCAGGGATCCTACAATGAGCAGTTCTTC. Translated: CASSLGQGSYNEQFF.

The chain employs TRBV6-5 and TRBJ2-7, with TRBD1 as a possible D gene (6 bases). This CDR3 is built from 13 residues. The V end was cut by 4 bases, the J end by 3 bases, with 10 bases between. CDR1 MNHEY and CDR2 SVGAGI come from the germline V gene. The CDR3 spells CASSFNRVYEQYF. The DNA for the CDR3 is TGTGCCAGCAGTTTTAACAGGGTCTACGAGCAGTACTTC.

The CDR3, as DNA: TGTGCCAGCAGCTTAGCGGGTAGCGGACAAGAGACCCAGTACTTC. Protein product: CASSLAGSGQETQYF. The chain employs TRBV7-9 and TRBJ2-5; maybe TRBD2 (6 bases). Per the germline V gene, CDR1 is SEHNR and CDR2 is FQNEAQ (reference sequence). Trimming shortened V by 0 bases and J by 2 bases, and 10 bases separated the two germline ends. The CDR3 covers 15 residues. Full variable domain (missing parts from reference TRBV7-9 and TRBJ2-5): DTGVSQNPRHKITKRGQNVTFRCDPISEHNRLYWYRQTLGQGPEFLTYFQNEAQLEKSRLLSDRFSAERPKGSFSTLEIQRTEQGDSAMYLCASSLAGSGQETQYFGPGTRLLVL.

The chain is built from TRBV28 and TRBJ1-5, with 7 bases aligning to TRBD1. J was trimmed by 9 bases and V by 5 bases; bases with no gene match: 4. CDR3 length: 12 amino acids. The V gene's germline CDR1 is MDHEN and CDR2 SYDVKM. The CDR3 spells CASSQGERPQHF. The CDR3 coding sequence is TGTGCCAGCAGTCAGGGGGAAAGGCCCCAGCATTTT. Full variable domain (missing parts from reference TRBV28 and TRBJ1-5): DVKVTQSSRYLVKRTGEKVFLECVQDMDHENMFWYRQDPGLGLRLIYFSYDVKMKEKGDIPEGYSVSREKKERFSLILESASTNQTSMYLCASSQGERPQHFGDGTRLSIL.

The chain employs TRBV4-2 and TRBJ1-5, with TRBD1 as a possible D gene (5 bases). The CDR3 extends over 13 amino acids. V was trimmed by 5 bases and J by 6 bases, leaving 11 bases between them. The V gene's germline CDR1 is LGHNA and CDR2 YNFKEQ. CDR3 sequence: CASSTYQGQPQHF. Here the CDR3 DNA reads TGTGCCAGCAGCACTTACCAGGGTCAGCCCCAGCATTTT.

The chain employs TRBV30 and TRBJ2-1; D is possibly TRBD2 (6 bases). The V gene's germline CDR1 is GTSNPN and CDR2 SVGIG (reference sequence). V was cut by 3 bases and J by 4 bases, with 10 bases left in between. The CDR3 loop spans 13 amino acids. The CDR3 sequence is CAWSRTKYNEQFF. The CDR3 bases are TGTGCCTGGAGCCGGACTAAGTACAATGAGCAGTTCTTC. Complete variable domain (other parts from reference TRBV30 and TRBJ2-1): SQTIHQWPATLVQPVGSPLSLECTVEGTSNPNLYWYRQAAGRGLQLLFYSVGIGQISSEVPQNLSASRPQDRQFILSSKKLLLSDSGFYLCAWSRTKYNEQFFGPGTRLTVL.

The chain links TRBV5-8 to TRBJ2-7, with D uncertain. Trimming took 1 base from V and 3 from J, leaving 23 bases between them. CDR1 and CDR2 (germline): SGHTS, YDEGEE. The CDR3 has 18 residues. The CDR3 is CASSLYRSSSPPYYEQYF. DNA for the CDR3: TGTGCCAGCAGCTTGTATCGCTCCTCCTCCCCACCCTACTACGAGCAGTACTTC. The full variable domain, with the rest looked up from reference TRBV5-8 and TRBJ2-7, is EAGVTQSPTHLIKTRGQQATLRCSPISGHTSVYWYQQALGLGLQFLLWYDEGEERNRGNFPPRFSGRQFPNYSSELNVNALELEDSALYLCASSLYRSSSPPYYEQYFGPGTRLTVT.

The V call is TRBV10-3, the J call TRBJ1-1; TRBD1 might be the D (5 bases). The CDR3 has 16 amino acids. Germline V gene lookup returns CDR1 ENHRY and CDR2 SYGVKD. V lost 1 base, J lost 0 bases, and 12 bases lay in between. CDR3 sequence: CAISELEGTLNTEAFF. The CDR3 nucleotides read TGTGCCATCAGTGAGTTGGAGGGGACCTTGAACACTGAAGCTTTCTTT.

The chain has TRBV6-1 and TRBJ2-3, with D maybe TRBD2 (5 bases). V was pared by 3 bases and J by 2 bases, with 12 bases between. The CDR3 totals 15 residues. Germline V CDR1 and CDR2: MNHNS, SASEGT. The CDR3 region has the DNA TGTGCCAGCAGTGAGCTGTGGGGAGACACAGATACGCAGTATTTT. Its translation: CASSELWGDTDTQYF.

The V and J genes are TRBV4-1 and TRBJ2-5, with D tentatively TRBD2 (5 bases). The V gene's germline CDR1 is MGHRA and CDR2 YSYEKL. CDR3 length equals 15 residues. The V end lost 0 bases, the J end lost 4 bases, and 12 bases lay between the germline ends. The CDR3 nucleotides read TGCGCCAGCAGCCAAGAGTGGACGGGGAGAGAGACCCAGTACTTC. It is translated as CASSQEWTGRETQYF.

This clone was observed a handful of times. This sequence joins TRBV5-4 and TRBJ2-1; no clear D gene. The CDR3 spans 14 residues. Deletions cut 0 bases from V and 5 bases from J, with 9 bases between. From germline, CDR1 is SGHNT and CDR2 YYREEE (reference sequence). The CDR3 spells CASSLAPEDNEQFF. DNA for the CDR3: TGTGCCAGCAGCTTGGCGCCCGAGGACAATGAGCAGTTCTTC.

V usage is TRBV6-5 and J usage is TRBJ1-6, with TRBD1 matching 10 bases. The CDR3 sequence is 16 residues long. Per the germline V gene, CDR1 is MNHEY and CDR2 is SVGAGI. Trimming cost V 2 bases and J 9 bases; bases outside gene matches: 7. Here the CDR3 DNA reads TGTGCCAGCAGTTACCACCGACAGGGGGCAGGTTCACCCCTCCACTTT. This encodes CASSYHRQGAGSPLHF.

This chain links TRBV6-5 with TRBJ1-1; D is perhaps TRBD1 (6 bases). V was clipped by 6 bases and J by 0 bases, with 14 bases between them. Germline V CDR1 and CDR2: MNHEY, SVGAGI. This CDR3 region has 15 residues. Here the CDR3 reads CASRSTGSVNTEAFF. In DNA, the CDR3 is TGTGCCAGCAGGTCTACAGGGTCGGTGAACACTGAAGCTTTCTTT.

This chain uses TRBV15 with TRBJ2-3, with D possibly matching TRBD2 (5 bases). The CDR3 has 13 amino acids. V was cut by 4 bases and J by 6 bases, with 11 bases left in between. Germline assignment: CDR1 LNHNV and CDR2 YYDKDF (reference sequence). The CDR3 region is CATSTRGSDTQYF. The CDR3 DNA reads as TGTGCCACCAGCACTAGAGGGTCCGATACGCAGTATTTT.

This sequence joins TRBV5-6 and TRBJ1-4, with D perhaps TRBD1 (5 bases). Germline values: CDR1 SGHDT, CDR2 YYEEEE. Trimming pared 2 bases from V and 1 base from J, leaving 15 bases between. The CDR3 is made up of 17 amino acids. As DNA, the CDR3 is TGTGCCAGCAGCTTCGGGGGTCCCTTAAGAACTAATGAAAAACTGTTTTTT. Encoded protein: CASSFGGPLRTNEKLFF.